This T cell receptor beta chain stems from a study of shared clonotypes between healthy human individuals. Study details: Plates per donor: three CD4 naive, three CD4 memory, two CD8 naive, one CD8 memory.

Trimming took off 6 bases at V and 8 bases at J, with 16 bases between the two ends. The CDR3 has 14 residues. CDR1 is SNHLY and CDR2 is FYNNEI in the germline V gene. With respect to this clone: Its antigen is unidentified.

Study results and caveats: Despite large depth, rarefaction showed incomplete sorted-subset sequencing. With a handful of donors compared, 4% to 5.5% of naive CD4 clonotypes were shared. Clonotype sharing levels among donors were expected to vary with sequencing depth.

Here immunoSEQ multiplex PCR was the method, and the copy in TCRdb shows in-frame clones only, minus some. The table includes around 2.1 million clones, approximately 96% detected once. The TCR originated in a man younger than 35 in good health. Input material: naive CD4+ T cells sorted from blood. Subset given: CD45RA+ positively selected. J is TRBJ1-4 and V is TRBV2, with D maybe TRBD1 (6 bases). The CDR3 is CASSGDLGGEKLFF. DNA for the CDR3: TGTGCCAGCAGCGGGGATCTAGGGGGAGAAAAACTGTTTTTT.